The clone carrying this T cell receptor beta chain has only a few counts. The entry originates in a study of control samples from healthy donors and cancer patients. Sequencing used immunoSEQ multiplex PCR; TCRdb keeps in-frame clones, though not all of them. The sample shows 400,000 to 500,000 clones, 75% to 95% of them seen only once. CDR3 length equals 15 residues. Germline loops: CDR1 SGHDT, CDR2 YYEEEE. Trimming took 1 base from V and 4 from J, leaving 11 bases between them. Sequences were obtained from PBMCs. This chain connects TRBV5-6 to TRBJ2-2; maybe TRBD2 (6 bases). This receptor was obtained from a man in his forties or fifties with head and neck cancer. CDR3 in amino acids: CASSLYRRGTGELFF. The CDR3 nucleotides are TGTGCCAGCAGCTTGTACAGGAGGGGCACCGGGGAGCTGTTTTTT.